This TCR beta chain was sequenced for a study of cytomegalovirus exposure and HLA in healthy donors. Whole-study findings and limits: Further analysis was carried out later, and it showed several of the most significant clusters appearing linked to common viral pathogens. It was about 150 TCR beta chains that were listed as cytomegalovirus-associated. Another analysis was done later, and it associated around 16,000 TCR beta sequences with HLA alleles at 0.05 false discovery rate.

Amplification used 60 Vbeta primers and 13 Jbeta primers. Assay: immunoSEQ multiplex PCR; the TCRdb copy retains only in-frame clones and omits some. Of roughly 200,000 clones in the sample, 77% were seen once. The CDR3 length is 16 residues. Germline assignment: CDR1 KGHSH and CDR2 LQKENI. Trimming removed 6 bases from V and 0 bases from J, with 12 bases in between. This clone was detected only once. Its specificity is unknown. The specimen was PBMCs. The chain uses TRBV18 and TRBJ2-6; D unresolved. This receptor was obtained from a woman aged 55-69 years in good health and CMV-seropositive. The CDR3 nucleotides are TGTGCCAGCTCCCTCGGTGTGTCCTCTGGGGCCAACGTCCTGACTTTC. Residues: CASSLGVSSGANVLTF.